Described below is a single TCR beta chain sequence and its context. Its antigen is currently not known. No much larger clonotype is one base removed from it; base qualities were not supplied. This record comes from a study of shared clonotypes between healthy human individuals (TCRdb year 2020). About the full investigation: The cohort comprised a couple of women and three men aged 18 to 49 years. For each donor, CD4 naive and CD4 memory were each run on three plates, CD8 naive on two plates, and CD8 memory on one plate. The study deeply sequenced blood TCR repertoires of about 5 healthy adults to estimate repertoire size and the extent of clonotype sharing between individuals. To increase sequencing depth and limit assay-specific biases, different laboratories used diverse techniques to prepare libraries and sequence TCR repertoires. Between about 0.94 and 10 billion PBMCs per donor were obtained by leukapheresis.

TCR CDR3 regions were amplified from genomic DNA by multiplex PCR using the deep immunoSEQ assay. Extracted genomic DNA from each cell subset was distributed evenly across all wells of several immunoSEQ 96-well plates, and each plate was treated as a replicate. For sorted subsets, each replicate PCR was loaded with around 220 ng genomic DNA, equivalent to 32,000 or so T cell genomes. Purified libraries were measured with a Qubit 3.0 fluorometer, size-checked on a Bioanalyzer 2100, and measured again with the KAPA Library Quantification kit. Every immunoSEQ 96-well plate was sequenced on a separate single-read 150-cycle Illumina NextSeq 550 flow cell. In the source study's methods: The immunoSEQ output contained only junctional sequences without quality scores, so filtering could not match that applied to full-length reads. Sequences were annotated with PyIR, a Python wrapper for IgBLAST v1.9, and V/J genes and CDR3 were assigned using IMGT germline references. Reads with weak V/J assignments (E-value above 1e-6), missing CDR3, stop codons, out-of-frame junctions, or ambiguous translated residues were removed. V3J clonotypes were defined as sequences sharing an identical inferred V gene, J gene, and CDR3 amino acid sequence. Percentage overlap between repertoires was computed as shared unique clonotypes divided by the size of the smaller repertoire. Repertoire richness was assessed with RTK rarefaction, the Chao1 estimator, and Recon v2.1 estimates of unobserved clonotypes. Generation probabilities for all TCRbeta clonotypes obtained by the gDNA method from a handful of donors were computed using OLGA. TCRdb took this table from immuneACCESS and kept in-frame rearrangements with V and J called. Such tables lack part of the clones; where checked against another copy, unresolved V genes explain under half of the gap, and the rest is unexplained. Clone size and the V and J calls come from that table; the DNA yielded D and trimming. The sample records around 2.5 million clones, over 85% of which are singletons. Roughly 0.39% of the sample is taken by the ten largest.

What the work shows at the level of the full study, not this receptor alone: Incomplete sequencing was indicated by rarefaction of sorted-subset datasets, despite the large sequencing depth. Naive subsets generally had larger estimated clonotype richness than memory subsets. Sampling was limited to blood, and TCR repertoires in tissue likely differ from TCR repertoires in blood. Sharing across a few donors was observed for approximately 4.6% of naive CD4, about 4% of naive CD8, over 2% of memory CD4, and about 0.39% of memory CD8 clonotypes. The genetic and exposure-history diversity represented was limited by the small number of donors. Based on pairwise subsampling, the degree of clonotype sharing among donors was expected to be affected by sequencing depth. Clonotypes shared by all four sorted-subset donors showed higher generation probabilities than non-shared clonotypes.

The donors were healthy, HIV-negative adults who had no recently reported acute infections or vaccinations. All donors were Caucasian adults living in Nashville, Tennessee, USA. CD4+ T cells were enriched by magnetic negative selection; naive cells were then positively selected on CD45RA, and the negative fraction formed the memory subset. After blood collection by leukapheresis, PBMCs were isolated using Ficoll-Histopaque density gradient centrifugation and then cryopreserved in the vapor phase of liquid nitrogen. Purity and quantity of every magnetically sorted T cell population were checked by analytical flow cytometry. Genomic DNA was isolated from every sorted fraction and measured by UV absorbance on a Nanodrop 2000c. The junction shows trimming of 0 bases on V and 6 bases on J, plus 9 bases between the germline ends. The CDR3 numbers 13 residues from cysteine through phenylalanine. Only CDR3 DNA remains: 39 bases, in frame from the first base. Looking up the germline V gene yields CDR1 SGHRS and CDR2 YFSETQ.

The source of this sequence is a man between 18 and 29 years old in good health. Some clones in this sample may be carry-over from other donors' samples. The sample consisted of naive CD4+ T cells from PBMCs. The sample's cell subset or site label, in plain terms: CD45RA+ positively selected. The V gene is TRBV5-1 and the J gene is TRBJ1-2; the D segment could be TRBD1, given 5 matching bases. The nucleotides are TGCGCCAGCAGCTTGGAATTGGGGGATGGCTACACCTTC. The resulting protein is CASSLELGDGYTF. Here the CDR3 is joined to the reference TRBV5-1 and TRBJ1-2 genes, and the full variable domain is: KAGVTQTPRYLIKTRGQQVTLSCSPISGHRSVSWYQQTPGQGLQFLFEYFSETQRNKGNFPGRFSGRQFSNSRSEMNVSTLELGDSALYLCASSLELGDGYTFGSGTRLTVV.